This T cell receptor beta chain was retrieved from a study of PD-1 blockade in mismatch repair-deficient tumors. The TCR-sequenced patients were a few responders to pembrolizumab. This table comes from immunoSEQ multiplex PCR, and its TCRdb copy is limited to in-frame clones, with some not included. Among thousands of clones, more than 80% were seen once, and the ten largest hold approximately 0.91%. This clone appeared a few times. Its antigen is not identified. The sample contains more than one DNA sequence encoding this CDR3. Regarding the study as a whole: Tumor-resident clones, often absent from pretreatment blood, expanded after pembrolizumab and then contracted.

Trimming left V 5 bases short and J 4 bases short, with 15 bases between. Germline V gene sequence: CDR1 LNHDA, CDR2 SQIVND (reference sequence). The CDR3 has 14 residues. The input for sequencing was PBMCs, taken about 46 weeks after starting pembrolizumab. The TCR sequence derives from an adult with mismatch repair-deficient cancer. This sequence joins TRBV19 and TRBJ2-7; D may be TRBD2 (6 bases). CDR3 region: CASSPWGSGYEQYF. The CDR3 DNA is TGTGCCAGTAGTCCCTGGGGGAGCGGGTACGAGCAGTACTTC.